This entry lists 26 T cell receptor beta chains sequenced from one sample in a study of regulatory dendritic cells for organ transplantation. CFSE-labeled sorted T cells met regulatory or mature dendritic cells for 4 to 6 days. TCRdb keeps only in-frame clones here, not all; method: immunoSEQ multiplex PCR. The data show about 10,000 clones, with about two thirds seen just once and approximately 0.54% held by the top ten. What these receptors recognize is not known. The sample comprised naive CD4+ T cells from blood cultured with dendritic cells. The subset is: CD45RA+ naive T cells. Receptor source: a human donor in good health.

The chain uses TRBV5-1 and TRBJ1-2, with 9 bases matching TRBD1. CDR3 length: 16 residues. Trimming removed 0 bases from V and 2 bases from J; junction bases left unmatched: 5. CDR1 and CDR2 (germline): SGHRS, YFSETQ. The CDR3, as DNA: TGCGCCAGCAGCTTGGGAGTGACAGGGGGAAACTATGGCTACACCTTC. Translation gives CASSLGVTGGNYGYTF.

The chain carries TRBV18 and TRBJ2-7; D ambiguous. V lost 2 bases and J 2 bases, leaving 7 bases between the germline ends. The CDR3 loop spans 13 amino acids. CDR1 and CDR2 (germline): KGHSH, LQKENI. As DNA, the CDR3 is TGTGCCAGCTCACCAAACCGGGCCTACGAGCAGTACTTC. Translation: CASSPNRAYEQYF.

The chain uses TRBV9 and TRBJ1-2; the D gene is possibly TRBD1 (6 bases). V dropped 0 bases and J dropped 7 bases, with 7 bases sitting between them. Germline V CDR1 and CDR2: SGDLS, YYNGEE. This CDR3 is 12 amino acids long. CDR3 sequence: CASSVAGVGYTF. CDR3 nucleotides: TGTGCCAGCAGCGTAGCAGGGGTTGGCTACACCTTC.

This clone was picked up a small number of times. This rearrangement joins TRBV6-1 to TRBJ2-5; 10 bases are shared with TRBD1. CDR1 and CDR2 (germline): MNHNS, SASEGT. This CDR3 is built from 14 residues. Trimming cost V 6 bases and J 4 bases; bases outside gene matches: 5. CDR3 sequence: CASRDRGLGETQYF. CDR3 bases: TGTGCCAGCAGAGACAGGGGGCTAGGAGAGACCCAGTACTTC.

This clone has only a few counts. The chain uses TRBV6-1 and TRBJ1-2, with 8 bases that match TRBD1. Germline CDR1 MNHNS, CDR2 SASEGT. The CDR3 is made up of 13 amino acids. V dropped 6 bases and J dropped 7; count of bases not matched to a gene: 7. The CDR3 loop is CASRAGQGSGYTF. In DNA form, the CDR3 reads TGTGCCAGCAGGGCCGGACAGGGCAGTGGCTACACCTTC.

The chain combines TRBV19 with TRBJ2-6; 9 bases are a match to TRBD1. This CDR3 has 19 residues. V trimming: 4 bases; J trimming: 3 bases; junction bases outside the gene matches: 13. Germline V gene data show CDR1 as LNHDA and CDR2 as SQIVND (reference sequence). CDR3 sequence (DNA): TGTGCCAGTAGTAAGCAACCGGGACAGGGTAGAGGTGGGGCCAACGTCCTGACTTTC. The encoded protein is CASSKQPGQGRGGANVLTF.

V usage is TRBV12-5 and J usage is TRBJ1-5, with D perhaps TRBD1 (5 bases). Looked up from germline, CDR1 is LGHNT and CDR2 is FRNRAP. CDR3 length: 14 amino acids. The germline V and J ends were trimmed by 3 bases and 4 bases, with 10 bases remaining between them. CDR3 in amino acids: CASGLGDYNQPQHF. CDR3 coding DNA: TGTGCTAGTGGTTTAGGGGACTATAATCAGCCCCAGCATTTT.

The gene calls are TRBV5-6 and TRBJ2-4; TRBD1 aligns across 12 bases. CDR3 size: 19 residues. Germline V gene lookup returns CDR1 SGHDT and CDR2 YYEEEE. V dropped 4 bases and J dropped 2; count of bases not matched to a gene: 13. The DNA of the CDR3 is TGTGCCAGCAGCGCTAGACCCGGGACAGGGGGCTTTACCAAAAACATTCAGTACTTC. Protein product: CASSARPGTGGFTKNIQYF.

CDR3 sequence: CASSFLLGGYTF. CDR3 nucleotide sequence: TGTGCCAGTAGTTTCCTCCTAGGCGGCTACACCTTC. The rearrangement links TRBV19 to TRBJ1-2; no clear D. CDR3 length: 12 residues. V was pared by 5 bases and J by 8 bases, with 12 bases between. Germline V CDR1 and CDR2: LNHDA, SQIVND (reference sequence).

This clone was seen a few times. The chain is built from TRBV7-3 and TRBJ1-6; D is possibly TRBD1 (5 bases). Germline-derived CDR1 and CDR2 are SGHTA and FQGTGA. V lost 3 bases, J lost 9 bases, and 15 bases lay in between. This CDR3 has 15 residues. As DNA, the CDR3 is TGTGCCAGCAGCTTTTCGGGGGGAACCATTTCACCCCTCCACTTT. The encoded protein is CASSFSGGTISPLHF.

Here the CDR3 reads CASSLRLAGYNEQFF. CDR3 bases: TGCGCCAGCAGCCTACGACTAGCGGGGTACAATGAGCAGTTCTTC. V usage is TRBV5-1 and J usage is TRBJ2-1; the match to TRBD2 covers 11 bases. CDR1 is SGHRS, CDR2 YFSETQ, per germline. The CDR3 is 15 residues long. V gave up 4 bases and J gave up 4 bases; unmatched junction bases: 4.

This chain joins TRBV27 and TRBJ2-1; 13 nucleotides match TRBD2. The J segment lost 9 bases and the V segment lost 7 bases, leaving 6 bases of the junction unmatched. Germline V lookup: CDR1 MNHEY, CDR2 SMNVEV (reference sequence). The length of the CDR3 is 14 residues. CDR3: CASKLAGGRGEQFF. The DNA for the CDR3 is TGTGCCAGCAAACTAGCGGGGGGGCGAGGTGAGCAGTTCTTC.

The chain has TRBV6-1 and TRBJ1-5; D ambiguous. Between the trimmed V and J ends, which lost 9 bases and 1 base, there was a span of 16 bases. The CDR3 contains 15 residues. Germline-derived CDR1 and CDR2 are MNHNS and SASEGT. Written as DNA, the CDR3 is TGTGCCAGTGTCAGGAATCCATGGAGCAATCAGCCCCAGCATTTT. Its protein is CASVRNPWSNQPQHF.

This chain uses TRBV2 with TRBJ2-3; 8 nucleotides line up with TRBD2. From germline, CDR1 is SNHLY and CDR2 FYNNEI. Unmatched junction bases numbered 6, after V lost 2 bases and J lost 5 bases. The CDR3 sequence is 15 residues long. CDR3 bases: TGTGCCAGCAGTGAAATCGGGGGGGCCGGAGATACGCAGTATTTT. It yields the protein CASSEIGGAGDTQYF.

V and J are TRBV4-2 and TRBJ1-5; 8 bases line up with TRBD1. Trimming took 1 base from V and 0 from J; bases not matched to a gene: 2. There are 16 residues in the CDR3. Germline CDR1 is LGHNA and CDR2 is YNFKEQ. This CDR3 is CASSQVGQDSNQPQHF. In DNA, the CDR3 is TGTGCCAGCAGCCAAGTGGGACAGGATAGCAATCAGCCCCAGCATTTT.

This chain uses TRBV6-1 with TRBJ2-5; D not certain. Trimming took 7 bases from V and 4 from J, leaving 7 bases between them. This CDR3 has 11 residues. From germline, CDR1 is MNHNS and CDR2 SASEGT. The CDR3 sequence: CASTTRETQYF. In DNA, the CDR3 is TGTGCCAGCACCACCAGAGAGACCCAGTACTTC.

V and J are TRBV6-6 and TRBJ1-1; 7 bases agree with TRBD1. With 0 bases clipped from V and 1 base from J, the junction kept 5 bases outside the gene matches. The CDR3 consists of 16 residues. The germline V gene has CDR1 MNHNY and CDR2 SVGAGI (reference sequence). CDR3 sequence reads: CASSYSNAGGNTEAFF. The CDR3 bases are TGTGCCAGCAGTTACTCGAATGCAGGGGGGAACACTGAAGCTTTCTTT.

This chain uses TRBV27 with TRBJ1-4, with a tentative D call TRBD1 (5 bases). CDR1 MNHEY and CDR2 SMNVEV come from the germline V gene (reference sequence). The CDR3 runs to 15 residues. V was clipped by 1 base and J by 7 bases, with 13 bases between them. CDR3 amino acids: CASSLFQGVGEKLFF. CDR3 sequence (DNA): TGTGCCAGCAGTTTATTCCAGGGCGTAGGTGAAAAACTGTTTTTT.

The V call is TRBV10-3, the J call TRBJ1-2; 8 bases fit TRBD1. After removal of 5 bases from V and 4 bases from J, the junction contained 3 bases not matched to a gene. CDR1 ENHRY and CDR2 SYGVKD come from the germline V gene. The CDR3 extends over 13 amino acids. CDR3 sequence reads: CAISKDRAYGYTF. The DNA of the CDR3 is TGTGCCATCAGTAAGGACAGGGCCTATGGCTACACCTTC.

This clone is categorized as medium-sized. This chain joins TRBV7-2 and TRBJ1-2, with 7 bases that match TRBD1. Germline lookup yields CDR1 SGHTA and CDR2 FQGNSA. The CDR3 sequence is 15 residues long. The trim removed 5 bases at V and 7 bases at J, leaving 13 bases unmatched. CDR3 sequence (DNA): TGTGCCAGCAGCGTCCGGGACAGACCTATACCTGGCTACACCTTC. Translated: CASSVRDRPIPGYTF.

CDR3 DNA: TGTGCCAGCAGCTCCAGACAGGGAGGCAATCAGCCCCAGCATTTT. Its translation is CASSSRQGGNQPQHF. The gene calls are TRBV7-2 and TRBJ1-5; 7 bases are shared with TRBD1. Germline V gene lookup returns CDR1 SGHTA and CDR2 FQGNSA. J gave up 2 bases and V 4 bases, and 5 bases lay outside the gene matches. The CDR3 runs 15 residues.

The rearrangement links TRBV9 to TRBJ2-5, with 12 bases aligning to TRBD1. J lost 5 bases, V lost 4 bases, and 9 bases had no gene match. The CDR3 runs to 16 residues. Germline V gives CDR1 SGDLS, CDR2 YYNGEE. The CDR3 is CASSLSGTGGLETQYF. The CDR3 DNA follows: TGTGCCAGCAGCTTATCCGGGACAGGGGGCTTGGAGACCCAGTACTTC.

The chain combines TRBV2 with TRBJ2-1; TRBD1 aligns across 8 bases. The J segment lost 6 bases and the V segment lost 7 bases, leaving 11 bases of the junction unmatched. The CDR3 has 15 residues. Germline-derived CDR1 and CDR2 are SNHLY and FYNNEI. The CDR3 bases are TGTGCCAGCACTGCGGACAGGGCAGGTAGCAATGAGCAGTTCTTC. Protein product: CASTADRAGSNEQFF.

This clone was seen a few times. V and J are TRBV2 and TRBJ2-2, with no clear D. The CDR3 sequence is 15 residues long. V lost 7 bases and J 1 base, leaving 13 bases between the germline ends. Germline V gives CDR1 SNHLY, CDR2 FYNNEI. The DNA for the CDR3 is TGTGCCAGCACGGTGACAAGGATGAACACCGGGGAGCTGTTTTTT. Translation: CASTVTRMNTGELFF.

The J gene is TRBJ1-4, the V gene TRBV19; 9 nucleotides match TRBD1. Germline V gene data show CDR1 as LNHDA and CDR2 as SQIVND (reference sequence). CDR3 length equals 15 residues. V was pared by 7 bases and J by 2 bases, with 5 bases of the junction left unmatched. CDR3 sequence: CASIRTGETNEKLFF. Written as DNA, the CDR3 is TGTGCCAGTATCCGGACAGGGGAGACTAATGAAAAACTGTTTTTT.

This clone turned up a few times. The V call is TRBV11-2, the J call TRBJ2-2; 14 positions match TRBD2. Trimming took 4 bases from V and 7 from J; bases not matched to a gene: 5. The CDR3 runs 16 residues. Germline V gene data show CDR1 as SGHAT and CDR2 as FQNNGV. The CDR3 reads CASSWTSGGWGGELFF. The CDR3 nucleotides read TGTGCCAGCAGCTGGACTAGCGGGGGGTGGGGCGGGGAGCTGTTTTTT.